Here is one T cell receptor beta chain with its context. This sample is part of a study of T-cell memory formation after mild COVID-19. Using its own MiXCR run on the 5' RACE reads, TCRdb lists one record per CDR3 protein. The table lists 150,000 to 200,000 distinct CDR3 sequences, around 13% of them singletons. CDR1 MNHNS and CDR2 SASEGT come from the germline V gene. V was clipped by 8 bases and J by 7 bases, with 12 bases between them. This CDR3 is 12 amino acids long. Sequencing input: PBMCs or a T cell subset sorted from them (not recorded which). This receptor was identified in an adult woman who had mild COVID-19 (a few samples of this study predate the infection). Cell type and time point are not known. V and J are TRBV6-1 and TRBJ1-5, with no clear D. The CDR3, as DNA: TGTGCCAGCTTCAGCGGAGGGCAGCCCCAGCATTTT. Translation gives CASFSGGQPQHF.